This T cell receptor beta chain comes out of a study of T cell responses to AZD1222 COVID-19 vaccine. Study outcomes and limitations: Only six or seven AZD1222 recipients tested seropositive at baseline. Spike-specific TCR breadth and depth rose after two AZD1222 doses.

Here immunoSEQ multiplex PCR was the method, and the copy in TCRdb shows in-frame clones only, minus some. The table has about 120,000 clones, 70% to 90% seen once; the top ten hold about 1.6%. The CDR3 length is 15 residues. V lost 4 bases, J lost 6 bases, and 9 bases stayed unmatched. In germline, CDR1 is LNHDA, CDR2 SQIVND (reference sequence). This clone was detected once. Its specificity is not known. The chain is built from TRBV19 and TRBJ1-5; 7 nucleotides align to TRBD1. This clonotype was sampled from an adult in good health. The starting material was peripheral blood, obtained on day 0 of AZD1222 vaccination. In DNA form, the CDR3 reads TGTGCCAGTAGTACTCAAACAGGGGACGGTCAGCCCCAGCATTTT. Translated, it gives CASSTQTGDGQPQHF. Filled out from reference TRBV19 and TRBJ1-5, the complete variable domain reads DGGITQSPKYLFRKEGQNVTLSCEQNLNHDAMYWYRQDPGQGLRLIYYSQIVNDFQKGDIAEGYSVSREKKESFPLTVTSAQKNPTAFYLCASSTQTGDGQPQHFGDGTRLSIL.